What follows describes a single T cell receptor beta chain. V lost 3 bases and J lost 3, with 13 bases in between. Germline CDR1 reads SGHTA; CDR2 reads FQGTGA. The CDR3 loop spans 15 amino acids. The sample originates from a study of blood T cells in healthy people across ages. A second 7 to 11 cycle PCR used barcoded and J-beta primers. TCRdb reanalysed the 5' RACE reads using MiXCR and keeps one entry per CDR3 protein. In the table there are hundreds of thousands of distinct CDR3 sequences, around 43% of which are singletons. The chain has TRBV7-3 and TRBJ2-3; D perhaps matches TRBD2 (6 bases). The sequencing sample was made of blood. This clonotype was sampled from a man older than 75 in good health. This CDR3 reads CASSFTPGTTDTQYF. The DNA of the CDR3 is TGTGCCAGCAGCTTTACTCCAGGGACTACAGATACGCAGTATTTT.